A selection of T cell receptor beta chains follows, all from one sample in a study of cytomegalovirus exposure and HLA in healthy donors. Profiling relied on immunoSEQ multiplex PCR, and the TCRdb table lists in-frame clones only, not all of them. The data hold 90,000 to 150,000 clones, with about 73% observed a single time. The sample comprised PBMCs. Every receptor here comes from a woman aged 25-40 years in good health and CMV-seropositive. The CDR3 runs from the conserved cysteine through the conserved F or W. A D gene is named only where the DNA matches it firmly. Only part of the rows carry a size: once, few, many, or a class if the clone is expanded.

J	V	D	size	length	DNA	CDR3
TRBJ1-2	TRBV5-6	TRBD1	.	15	TGTGCCAGCAGCTTCGGACAGGGGGCAAGCTATGGCTACACCTTC	CASSFGQGASYGYTF
TRBJ2-1	TRBV27	.	.	14	TGTGCCAGCAGAACAACAGGCTCCTACAATGAGCAGTTCTTC	CASRTTGSYNEQFF
TRBJ2-7	TRBV28	TRBD2	.	14	TGTGCCAGCAGAACTAGCGGGGGCCCCTACGAGCAGTACTTC	CASRTSGGPYEQYF
TRBJ2-7	TRBV6-6	.	.	13	TGTGCCAGCAGTTCGGCTACGGAGACAGAACAGTACTTC	CASSSATETEQYF
TRBJ2-5	TRBV15	TRBD2	.	12	TGTGCCACCAGCAGACCGGGGGGGATCCAGTACTTC	CATSRPGGIQYF
TRBJ1-4	TRBV4-2	TRBD1	.	17	TGTGCCAGCAGCCCCAGAAGTCGGACAGGGGGCGGTGAAAAACTGTTTTTT	CASSPRSRTGGGEKLFF
TRBJ1-5	TRBV7-2	TRBD1	.	18	TGTGCCAGCACCCTTTCTGGGACAGGGGATTTATGGAATCAGCCCCAGCATTTT	CASTLSGTGDLWNQPQHF
TRBJ1-5	TRBV5-8	.	.	16	TGTGCCAGCAGCTTGTACAGAAAATATAGCAATCAGCCCCAGCATTTT	CASSLYRKYSNQPQHF
TRBJ2-5	TRBV2	TRBD2	.	16	TGTGCCAGCAGTGAAGCAACTAGCGGGGCCGGGGGGACCCAGTACTTC	CASSEATSGAGGTQYF
TRBJ2-1	TRBV6-4	.	.	14	TGTGCCAGCAGCCTGGCTTCTCCCCACAATGAGCAGTTCTTC	CASSLASPHNEQFF
TRBJ1-2	TRBV6-5	.	few	14	TGTGCCAGCAGCCGGACAGCCTCTAACTATGGCTACACCTTC	CASSRTASNYGYTF
TRBJ2-1	TRBV7-2	.	.	15	TGTGCCAGCATGCCCGGAGGTGGGACAAACAATGAGCAGTTCTTC	CASMPGGGTNNEQFF
TRBJ1-1	TRBV5-1	TRBD1	.	14	TGCGCCAGCAGCTTGCAGGGGGCGAGCACTGAAGCTTTCTTT	CASSLQGASTEAFF